This T cell receptor (beta chain) originates from a study of tumor-infiltrating lymphocytes in primary liver carcinoma. Study at large: Patients, male and female, were 30 to 69 years old. Overall study results and limits: Against blood, tumors held a significantly higher top-250-clone fraction (p = 0.039).

The input was 400 to 500 ng total RNA; TCR beta cDNA was made from it with a constant-region primer. Library construction for TCR beta comprised three nested multiplex PCR rounds performed with slightly modified ARM-PCR. With TRBV1-TRBV30 forward primers and a C-beta reverse primer, the first two PCR rounds were run for 10 to 11 cycles each. TCRdb re-called the multiplex PCR reads with MiXCR, one entry per CDR3 protein. This table holds 320,000 or so distinct CDR3 sequences, 65% found once. Unsorted whole blood supplied the RNA, and germline DNA was extracted too. Patients showed chronic HBV infection and an absence of prior treatment. CDR3 size: 12 residues. CDR1 SQVTM and CDR2 ANQGSEA come from the germline V gene. About this clonotype itself: Its antigen is still unknown. One end of the junction fails to match germline, which may point to a read error.

The sequencing sample was made of peripheral blood. The TCR comes from a man aged 35-49 years with primary liver carcinoma and hepatitis B virus infection. This chain connects TRBV29-1 to TRBJ2-5, with a tentative D call TRBD2 (5 bases). This CDR3 is CSAFGRLETQYF. The CDR3 DNA sequence: TGTAGCGCTTTCGGAAGACTAGAGACCCAGTACTTC.